This T cell receptor (beta chain) was observed in a study of monozygotic twins with inflammatory bowel disease. For each CDR3 protein, TCRdb gives one entry from its re-call of the 5' RACE reads, without DNA. The table lists roughly 120,000 distinct CDR3 sequences. The CDR3 has 13 residues. Germline assignment: CDR1 MNHEY and CDR2 SMNVEV (reference sequence). The specimen was blood. The V call is TRBV27, the J call TRBJ2-7; TCRdb picks TRBD1, but there is no DNA to check that call. The TCR comes from a human donor with ulcerative colitis or Crohn's disease, or a healthy co-twin of an affected twin (not recorded which). CDR3 sequence reads: CASSFQGGTTLEF.